One and the same sample provided the 10 T cell receptor beta chains below, sequenced in a study of immune evolution from preneoplasia to lung adenocarcinoma. Data came from immunoSEQ multiplex PCR; TCRdb stores just in-frame clones and leaves some out. The table has some 3,500 clones, over 75% seen once; the top ten hold approximately 5%. Sequencing was carried out using FFPE lung adenocarcinoma in situ tissue. All receptors derive from a person aged 70 to 79 with lung adenocarcinoma.

The V and J genes are TRBV28 and TRBJ2-7; TRBD2 might be the D (6 bases). The germline V and J ends were trimmed by 5 bases and 2 bases, with 13 bases remaining between them. Germline V CDR1 and CDR2: MDHEN, SYDVKM. There are 14 residues in the CDR3. CDR3 amino acids: CASSPLANTYEQYF. In DNA, the CDR3 is TGTGCCAGCAGTCCCCTAGCGAATACCTACGAGCAGTACTTC.

Written as DNA, the CDR3 is TGTGCCAGCAGCCAAGACTCGGCCTACAATGAGCAGTTCTTC. Amino acid sequence: CASSQDSAYNEQFF. This chain links TRBV7-3 with TRBJ2-1; D remains ambiguous. The CDR3 is 14 amino acids. V lost 5 bases to trimming and J lost 2 bases, with 10 bases between them. Per the germline V gene, CDR1 is SGHTA and CDR2 is FQGTGA. Looking up the rest from reference TRBV7-3 and TRBJ2-1 gives the full variable domain: GAGVSQTPSNKVTEKGKYVELRCDPISGHTALYWYRQSLGQGPEFLIYFQGTGAADDSGLPNDRFFAVRPEGSVSTLKIQRTERGDSAVYLCASSQDSAYNEQFFGPGTRLTVL.

The chain links TRBV15 to TRBJ2-3; 7 nucleotides match TRBD1. Germline CDR1 reads LNHNV; CDR2 reads YYDKDF (reference sequence). Losses at the gene ends were 8 bases for V and 0 bases for J; bases not matched to a gene: 5. The CDR3 sequence is 14 residues long. The CDR3 spells CATGTETSTDTQYF. The CDR3 bases are TGTGCCACCGGGACAGAAACTAGCACAGATACGCAGTATTTT.

V and J are TRBV12-5 and TRBJ2-1, with D perhaps matching TRBD2 (5 bases). The CDR3 spans 14 residues. The ends were cut back, 4 bases at V and 9 bases at J, with 16 bases in the middle. Germline V gives CDR1 LGHNT, CDR2 FRNRAP. CDR3 loop: CASGSDSIRSEQFF. For the CDR3, the DNA is TGTGCTAGTGGTTCGGACTCAATCAGGAGTGAGCAGTTCTTC.

This clone occurred a few times. This chain links TRBV9 with TRBJ1-4; D is unresolved. The germline V gene encodes CDR1 SGDLS and CDR2 YYNGEE. V lost 3 bases to trimming and J lost 5 bases, with 17 bases between them. The CDR3 covers 16 residues. The DNA of the CDR3 is TGTGCCAGCAGCGCCTCCCGTAGGGTCAGAAATGAAAAACTGTTTTTT. As protein: CASSASRRVRNEKLFF.

V usage is TRBV6-1 and J usage is TRBJ1-1, with D uncertain. With 5 bases removed from V and 0 bases from J, the gap between germline ends came to 7 bases. CDR1 MNHNS and CDR2 SASEGT come from the germline V gene. The length of the CDR3 is 13 residues. The CDR3 DNA reads as TGTGCCAGCAGTTTAACGGTGAACACTGAAGCTTTCTTT. Translated: CASSLTVNTEAFF.

The chain employs TRBV5-1 and TRBJ2-1, with TRBD1 matching 8 bases. The germline V gene encodes CDR1 SGHRS and CDR2 YFSETQ. The CDR3 loop spans 14 amino acids. With V trimmed by 5 bases and J by 9 bases, 10 bases remained unmatched. DNA for the CDR3: TGCGCCAGCAGTGACAGGGGCGCGAGGGGTGAGCAGTTCTTC. Its translation is CASSDRGARGEQFF. The variable domain in full, with the rest retrieved from reference TRBV5-1 and TRBJ2-1, is KAGVTQTPRYLIKTRGQQVTLSCSPISGHRSVSWYQQTPGQGLQFLFEYFSETQRNKGNFPGRFSGRQFSNSRSEMNVSTLELGDSALYLCASSDRGARGEQFFGPGTRLTVL.

This clone has only one observation. The chain uses TRBV5-6 and TRBJ2-7, with D hard to call. Trimming removed 1 base at V and 3 bases at J, with 8 bases between. The CDR3 is made up of 13 amino acids. The germline V gene encodes CDR1 SGHDT and CDR2 YYEEEE. For the CDR3, the DNA is TGTGCCAGCAGCTTGTACGGTCACTACGAGCAGTACTTC. Its protein is CASSLYGHYEQYF.

The J gene is TRBJ2-3, the V gene TRBV7-9; D gene ambiguous. Per the germline V gene, CDR1 is SEHNR and CDR2 is FQNEAQ (reference sequence). The V and J ends lost 3 bases and 4 bases respectively, with 11 bases between them. The CDR3 length is 14 residues. The CDR3 here is CASSLGILSDTQYF. CDR3 nucleotide sequence: TGTGCCAGCAGCTTGGGGATCCTGTCAGATACGCAGTATTTT.

This clone was detected only a few times. This chain links TRBV6-6 with TRBJ2-3; D gene ambiguous. Trimming pared 2 bases from V and 4 bases from J, leaving 7 bases between. From germline, CDR1 is MNHNY and CDR2 SVGAGI (reference sequence). This CDR3 region has 13 residues. CDR3 protein: CASSYPSADTQYF. As DNA, the CDR3 is TGTGCCAGCAGTTACCCGTCCGCAGATACGCAGTATTTT.